These 10 T cell receptor beta chains originate from one sample sequenced in a study of T-cell reconstitution after alpha-beta-depleted transplantation in children (dated by TCRdb to about 2016). The method behind the library was PCR. The listed sequencing device is Illumina HiSeq 2500. To normalize quantification of the TCRbeta repertoire, the TCR libraries were built with molecular barcoding that relied on unique molecular identifiers. Through fastp at Q25 and MiXCR, TCRdb rebuilt clones from the public reads, retaining in-frame beta chains. Under each unique CDR3 protein, matching rows form one entry showing the most common genes and DNA. This sample is represented by more than 200,000 distinct CDR3 sequences; roughly 25% of them were singletons. The ten largest clones represent more than 2% of the sample. The treatment or condition label, as the study defines it: allogeneic hematopoietic cell transplantation with graft depleted of TCRalphabeta T cells and CD19 B cells.

The starting material was PBMCs, obtained before TCRalphabeta/CD19-depleted stem cell transplant. Source of these receptors: a girl aged 2 to 10 with Fanconi anemia, due to receive a stem cell transplant.

This chain links TRBV9 with TRBJ2-1, with TRBD2 identical over 13 bases. Germline lookup yields CDR1 SGDLS and CDR2 YYNGEE. J lost 4 bases, V lost 0 bases, and 4 bases had no gene match. The CDR3 has 17 residues. This CDR3 is CASSVEGLAGNYNEQFF. The DNA of the CDR3 is TGTGCCAGCAGCGTAGAGGGACTAGCGGGAAATTACAATGAGCAGTTCTTC.

This clonotype was detected a few times. The chain couples TRBV7-2 to TRBJ1-5; tentative D call: TRBD1 (5 bases). This CDR3 spans 15 amino acids. Trimming removed 5 bases from V and 1 base from J, with 12 bases in between. From germline, CDR1 is SGHTA and CDR2 FQGNSA. DNA for the CDR3: TGTGCCAGCAGCACCGGGACGATAAGCAATCAGCCCCAGCATTTT. Translating it yields CASSTGTISNQPQHF.

The chain is built from TRBV29-1 and TRBJ2-7; D perhaps matches TRBD2 (6 bases). Germline-derived CDR1 and CDR2 are SQVTM and ANQGSEA. CDR3 length equals 11 residues. Between the trimmed V and J ends, which lost 0 bases and 12 bases, there was a span of 12 bases. The CDR3 bases are TGCAGCGTTGAAGATTCCAGGCGGGGGTACTTC. Its protein is CSVEDSRRGYF.

This chain joins TRBV29-1 and TRBJ2-5; unclear D gene. The germline V gene has CDR1 SQVTM and CDR2 ANQGSEA. With 8 bases removed from V and 1 base from J, the gap between germline ends came to 11 bases. The CDR3 totals 12 residues. This CDR3 reads CSTRAVQETQYF. Here the CDR3 DNA reads TGCAGCACCCGGGCCGTCCAAGAGACCCAGTACTTC.

This clonotype occurred a few times. V is TRBV13 and J is TRBJ2-1, with 7 bases aligning to TRBD1. CDR3 length: 16 residues. CDR1 is PRHDT, CDR2 FYEKMQ, per germline (reference sequence). V gave up 5 bases and J gave up 0 bases; unmatched junction bases: 7. CDR3 residues: CASSRTGAISYNEQFF. CDR3 coding DNA: TGTGCCAGCAGCAGAACAGGGGCAATCTCCTACAATGAGCAGTTCTTC.

This clonotype was counted between two and nine times. This rearrangement joins TRBV5-1 to TRBJ2-1, with 11 bases lining up with TRBD2. The CDR3 runs to 16 residues. V lost 1 base to trimming and J lost 0 bases; unmatched junction nucleotides: 0. Germline V gives CDR1 SGHRS, CDR2 YFSETQ. CDR3 sequence reads: CASSLTSGSSYNEQFF. The CDR3 DNA follows: TGCGCCAGCAGCTTGACTAGCGGGAGCTCCTACAATGAGCAGTTCTTC.

The J gene is TRBJ2-3, the V gene TRBV3-1; D gene unclear. The V and J ends lost 1 base and 6 bases respectively, with 14 bases between them. There are 15 residues in the CDR3. Looked up from germline, CDR1 is LGHDT and CDR2 is YNNKEL (reference sequence). The CDR3 DNA follows: TGTGCCAGCAGCCAAGCCGGCCAAGGGTGGGATACGCAGTATTTT. It codes for CASSQAGQGWDTQYF.

The chain employs TRBV12-5 and TRBJ2-1; D is ambiguous. V lost 1 base and J 0 bases, leaving 7 bases between the germline ends. Germline V gives CDR1 LGHNT, CDR2 FRNRAP. The CDR3 is made up of 15 amino acids. This CDR3 reads CASGLGSGSYNEQFF. CDR3 bases: TGTGCTAGTGGTTTGGGATCCGGCTCCTACAATGAGCAGTTCTTC. Together with reference TRBV12-5 and TRBJ2-1, the CDR3 gives the full variable domain: DARVTQTPRHKVTEMGQEVTMRCQPILGHNTVFWYRQTMMQGLELLAYFRNRAPLDDSGMPKDRFSAEMPDATLATLKIQPSEPRDSAVYFCASGLGSGSYNEQFFGPGTRLTVL.

This sequence joins TRBV20-1 and TRBJ2-1; 15 positions match TRBD2. The V gene's germline CDR1 is DFQATT and CDR2 SNEGSKA (reference sequence). V lost 4 bases, J lost 0 bases, and 4 bases stayed unmatched. The CDR3 contains 17 residues. The CDR3 is CSATGTSGRSSYNEQFF. In nucleotides, the CDR3 is TGCAGTGCTACCGGGACTAGCGGGAGGAGCTCCTACAATGAGCAGTTCTTC.

The chain is built from TRBV12-3 or TRBV12-4 and TRBJ2-1; D is ambiguous. The CDR3 is 14 residues long. V was cut by 3 bases and J by 4 bases, with 10 bases left in between. In nucleotides, the CDR3 is TGTGCCAGCAGTTTCACTGGCAGGTACAATGAGCAGTTCTTC. Residues: CASSFTGRYNEQFF.